These T cell receptor beta chains were read from a single sample in a study of blood T cells in healthy people across ages. TCRdb fed the 5' RACE reads into MiXCR, producing one record per CDR3 protein. The repertoire holds 540,000 or so distinct CDR3 sequences, with 27% as singletons. The specimen was blood. These receptors were obtained from a woman in her sixties or seventies in good health. Each CDR3 is given with its conserved first and last residue. D genes are given only for firm matches. The size entry is marked missing in some rows and otherwise reads once, few, many or a size class.

TGCAGCTTATCGCGGGGGGCCATCGATGAGCAGTTCTTC,CSLSRGAIDEQFF,TRBD2,NA,TRBV29-1,TRBJ2-1
TGCAGTGCTAGAGAACCAAGACAGTTCAATGAAAAACTGTTTTTT,CSAREPRQFNEKLFF,NA,NA,TRBV20-1,TRBJ1-4
TGTGCTAGTGGTTTGGTGGCTAGCGGGGGGAATGAGCAGTTCTTC,CASGLVASGGNEQFF,TRBD2,few,TRBV12-5,TRBJ2-1
TGCAGCGTTGAAGGGGCGGGGAGGACAGATACGCAGTATTTT,CSVEGAGRTDTQYF,NA,NA,TRBV29-1,TRBJ2-3
TGCGCCAGCAGCCAAGAAGTGGGGACTAGCGGGGGTCCCAGACAGTTC,CASSQEVGTSGGPRQF,TRBD2,NA,TRBV4-1,TRBJ2-5
TGCGCCAGCAGCGGCGGGGACAGTTACTACGAGCAGTACTTC,CASSGGDSYYEQYF,NA,many,TRBV5-1,TRBJ2-7
TGCAGTGCTATTGGGACTAGCGGGGTTGGGGTTACCACAGATACGCAGTATTTT,CSAIGTSGVGVTTDTQYF,TRBD2,once,TRBV20-1,TRBJ2-3
TGTGCCAGCATGCGAGGGATGGCAGATACGCAGTATTTT,CASMRGMADTQYF,NA,NA,TRBV2,TRBJ2-3
TGTGCCAGCAGCTTTTGGGTCCTCCGAGGGTCGGGGGGAACTACAGATACGCAGTATTTT,CASSFWVLRGSGGTTDTQYF,TRBD2,NA,TRBV7-2,TRBJ2-3
TGTGCCAGCAGACGGGTGTCAGATAATGAAAAACTGTTTTTT,CASRRVSDNEKLFF,NA,NA,TRBV27,TRBJ1-4
TGTGCCAGCAGGTCCGGGATTGGGGAAAAACTGTTTTTT,CASRSGIGEKLFF,NA,few,TRBV7-2,TRBJ1-4
TGTGCCAGCAGTGCAGGGGGGATCTCTGGAAACACCATATATTTT,CASSAGGISGNTIYF,TRBD1,NA,TRBV6-1,TRBJ1-3
TGTGCCAGCAGTTGGGGGCGAAGAGGCGCAGATACGCAGTATTTT,CASSWGRRGADTQYF,NA,few,TRBV2,TRBJ2-3
TGCAGTGCTAGAATCCAGCGGGGAAGGAACGAGCAGTACTTC,CSARIQRGRNEQYF,TRBD2,few,TRBV20-1,TRBJ2-7
TGTGCCAGCAGCTTAGAACCCCGAGGGGGCTTGCGATCAGGCACCATATATTTT,CASSLEPRGGLRSGTIYF,TRBD1,many,TRBV7-2,TRBJ1-3
TGTGCCAGCAGTGAAGCTGGAGGGAACACTGAAGCTTTCTTT,CASSEAGGNTEAFF,NA,few,TRBV6-1,TRBJ1-1
TGTGCCAGCAGCTTAGCGGGGGGGTTCTACAATGAGCAGTTCTTC,CASSLAGGFYNEQFF,TRBD2,many,TRBV7-9,TRBJ2-1
TGTGCCATCAGGCTAGGATTTAACACTGAAGCTTTCTTT,CAIRLGFNTEAFF,NA,few,TRBV10-3,TRBJ1-1
TGTGCCTGCAGTTTTGAAGTCCGAGCAGGCTACACCTTC,CACSFEVRAGYTF,NA,NA,TRBV28,TRBJ1-2